Each of the 26 T cell receptor beta chains below was sequenced from the same sample in a study of T cell repertoires in cytomegalovirus infection. From the reads, TCRdb called clonotypes with MiXCR, one entry per CDR3 protein. The sample lists 150,000 to 200,000 distinct CDR3 sequences; approximately 20% were seen once. The specimen was PBMCs. These receptors all come from a human donor in good health (CMV status not recorded). Some clones in this sample may be carry-over from other donors' samples.

This clonotype has a count of ten or more. The rearrangement uses TRBV7-9 and TRBJ2-4, with 9 bases that match TRBD1. Germline values: CDR1 SEHNR, CDR2 FQNEAQ (reference sequence). The CDR3 has 14 amino acids. V was pared by 3 bases and J by 6 bases, with 3 bases of the junction left unmatched. CDR3 in DNA: TGTGCCAGCAGCTTGGACAGGGGAGGAAACATTCAGTACTTC. Its protein product is CASSLDRGGNIQYF.

This chain links TRBV4-2 with TRBJ2-3; TRBD2 agrees at 10 bases. J lost 6 bases, V lost 0 bases, and 12 bases had no gene match. The CDR3 is made up of 18 amino acids. Germline V gene sequence: CDR1 LGHNA, CDR2 YNFKEQ. CDR3 region: CASSQDLSGGASVDTQYF. In nucleotides, the CDR3 is TGTGCCAGCAGCCAAGATTTAAGCGGGGGGGCCAGCGTGGATACGCAGTATTTT.

This chain connects TRBV27 to TRBJ2-2; 10 nucleotides match TRBD2. The V segment lost 7 bases and the J segment 4 bases; nucleotides outside the gene matches: 6. Germline V lookup: CDR1 MNHEY, CDR2 SMNVEV (reference sequence). CDR3 size: 15 residues. The CDR3 loop is CASNLAGDSTGELFF. The CDR3 region has the DNA TGTGCCAGCAACCTAGCGGGAGACAGCACCGGGGAGCTGTTTTTT.

V and J are TRBV5-4 and TRBJ2-1; a weak D match, TRBD1 (5 bases). The V end was cut by 0 bases, the J end by 4 bases, with 14 bases between. Germline assignment: CDR1 SGHNT and CDR2 YYREEE (reference sequence). The CDR3 is 16 residues long. CDR3 DNA sequence: TGTGCCAGCAGCTTGGCCAACAGGCGTGGGTACAATGAGCAGTTCTTC. Translation: CASSLANRRGYNEQFF.

This clonotype was detected once. This chain uses TRBV30 with TRBJ1-3; D remains unclear. The germline CDR1 and CDR2 sequences are GTSNPN and SVGIG (reference sequence). Trimming left V 4 bases short and J 4 bases short, with 20 bases between. This CDR3 spans 16 amino acids. The CDR3 nucleotides read TGTGCCTGGAATAAAGACGGGATATTCGGGGGAAACACCATATATTTT. Protein product: CAWNKDGIFGGNTIYF.

In its sample, this clonotype was seen a few times. The chain couples TRBV6-4 to TRBJ1-6; D perhaps matches TRBD1 (5 bases). The length of the CDR3 is 13 residues. V was pared by 10 bases and J by 9 bases, with 16 bases between. Looked up from germline, CDR1 is MRHNA and CDR2 is SNTAGT. The CDR3 sequence: CATPQTGGSPLHF. The CDR3, as DNA: TGTGCCACCCCCCAAACGGGGGGTTCACCCCTCCACTTT.

The chain employs TRBV6-2 or TRBV6-3 and TRBJ2-7; 7 bases fit TRBD1. Trimming took 7 bases from V and 1 from J; bases not matched to a gene: 22. CDR3 length: 19 amino acids. Looked up from germline, CDR1 is MNHEY and CDR2 is SVGEGT. The CDR3 DNA reads as TGTGCCAGCACCATCGCCCGGGACACCTCAACCAGGGGGTCCTACGAGCAGTACTTC. This sequence encodes CASTIARDTSTRGSYEQYF.

The rearrangement links TRBV7-8 to TRBJ1-5, with 7 bases lining up with TRBD1. Per germline, CDR1 SGHVS and CDR2 FQNEAQ. The CDR3 runs to 20 residues. V lost 6 bases to trimming and J lost 0 bases; unmatched junction nucleotides: 20. CDR3: CASSLGGTGERRDSNQPQHF. DNA of the CDR3: TGTGCCAGCAGTTTGGGGGGAACAGGGGAGAGAAGGGATAGCAATCAGCCCCAGCATTTT.

This clonotype was seen a handful of times. The chain has TRBV12-3 or TRBV12-4 and TRBJ1-1, with D uncertain. The CDR3 totals 12 residues. V was pared by 6 bases and J by 7 bases, with 12 bases between. The CDR3 here is CASSPWESEAFF. The CDR3 DNA reads as TGTGCCAGCAGCCCCTGGGAGAGTGAAGCTTTCTTT.

This clonotype appeared a few times. The genes are TRBV20-1 and TRBJ2-7; 9 positions agree with TRBD2. Trimming cost V 3 bases and J 5 bases; bases outside gene matches: 8. The CDR3 contains 14 residues. Germline values: CDR1 DFQATT, CDR2 SNEGSKA (reference sequence). Here the CDR3 DNA reads TGCAGTGCTAGCGCTAGCGGGAACAGCCACGAGCAGTACTTC. Its protein product is CSASASGNSHEQYF.

The chain recombines TRBV28 with TRBJ2-3, with D unclear. The V gene's germline CDR1 is MDHEN and CDR2 SYDVKM. This CDR3 has 13 residues. V shed 8 bases and J shed 1 base, with 10 bases lying between them. This CDR3 reads CASYGDRTDTQYF. In nucleotides, the CDR3 is TGTGCCAGCTATGGAGACCGCACAGATACGCAGTATTTT.

This clonotype has more than one count but fewer than ten. The V and J genes are TRBV5-1 and TRBJ2-2; D might be TRBD2 (5 bases). Germline CDR1 is SGHRS and CDR2 is YFSETQ. The germline V and J ends were trimmed by 4 bases and 1 base, with 8 bases remaining between them. The CDR3 runs to 14 residues. CDR3 protein: CASSPGRNTGELFF. The CDR3 DNA sequence: TGCGCCAGCAGCCCGGGGAGGAACACCGGGGAGCTGTTTTTT. The entire variable domain, with the rest obtained from reference TRBV5-1 and TRBJ2-2, is as follows: KAGVTQTPRYLIKTRGQQVTLSCSPISGHRSVSWYQQTPGQGLQFLFEYFSETQRNKGNFPGRFSGRQFSNSRSEMNVSTLELGDSALYLCASSPGRNTGELFFGEGSRLTVL.

The rearrangement uses TRBV7-9 and TRBJ2-5, with D uncertain. The CDR3 has 13 residues. Germline V gene lookup returns CDR1 SEHNR and CDR2 FQNEAQ (reference sequence). With 5 bases removed from V and 4 bases from J, the gap between germline ends came to 11 bases. CDR3 region: CASSPWTLETQYF. For the CDR3, the DNA is TGTGCCAGCAGCCCTTGGACCTTAGAGACCCAGTACTTC.

This clonotype was seen a few times. The V and J genes are TRBV7-9 and TRBJ2-7; TRBD1 matches 8 bases. V was clipped by 1 base and J by 6 bases; unmatched bases: 11. The CDR3 is made up of 16 amino acids. The germline V gene encodes CDR1 SEHNR and CDR2 FQNEAQ (reference sequence). The CDR3 nucleotides are TGTGCCAGCAGCTTAGTTAAGAGCGGCAGGGGGCTCGAGCAGTACTTC. Translating it yields CASSLVKSGRGLEQYF. The complete variable domain, with remaining parts taken from reference TRBV7-9 and TRBJ2-7, reads DTGVSQNPRHKITKRGQNVTFRCDPISEHNRLYWYRQTLGQGPEFLTYFQNEAQLEKSRLLSDRFSAERPKGSFSTLEIQRTEQGDSAMYLCASSLVKSGRGLEQYFGPGTRLTVT.

This clonotype was observed at least ten times. The chain carries TRBV12-3 or TRBV12-4 and TRBJ2-1, with a possible D match to TRBD2 (5 bases). V lost 6 bases and J lost 8, with 11 bases in between. This CDR3 has 12 amino acids. The CDR3: CASRSEGDEQFF. Here the CDR3 DNA reads TGTGCCAGCAGGTCTGAGGGAGATGAGCAGTTCTTC.

This rearrangement joins TRBV9 to TRBJ2-7; 13 bases are a match to TRBD2. Unmatched junction bases numbered 9, after V lost 3 bases and J lost 3 bases. From germline, CDR1 is SGDLS and CDR2 YYNGEE. This CDR3 has 17 residues. For the CDR3, the DNA is TGTGCCAGCAGCGACGGAACCGGGACTAGCGGGAACTACGAGCAGTACTTC. Protein product: CASSDGTGTSGNYEQYF.

This clonotype was seen ten or more times. The V and J genes are TRBV28 and TRBJ1-2, with TRBD1 matching over 7 bases. The trim removed 10 bases at V and 8 bases at J, leaving 13 bases unmatched. Germline CDR1 is MDHEN and CDR2 is SYDVKM. This CDR3 has 13 residues. The CDR3 nucleotides read TGTGCCATCTCCCGACAGGGAGGATGGGGCTACACCTTC. It yields the protein CAISRQGGWGYTF.

In its sample, this clonotype was seen a few times. The CDR3 region is CSARGQGAVGETQYF. The CDR3 region has the DNA TGCAGTGCTAGAGGTCAGGGGGCGGTGGGAGAGACCCAGTACTTC. The chain has TRBV20-1 and TRBJ2-5; 8 positions match TRBD1. From germline, CDR1 is DFQATT and CDR2 SNEGSKA (reference sequence). This CDR3 comprises 15 residues. V was clipped by 1 base and J by 4 bases; unmatched bases: 8.

This CDR3 reads CASRIPDRSYGYTF. The CDR3 bases are TGTGCCAGCAGGATCCCGGACAGGTCCTATGGCTACACCTTC. J is TRBJ1-2 and V is TRBV2, with 7 bases that match TRBD1. The CDR3 has 14 residues. V shed 6 bases and J 4 bases; nucleotides not matched to a gene: 8. In germline, CDR1 is SNHLY, CDR2 FYNNEI.

This clonotype occurred many times. This CDR3 reads CASSKLAGGMNEQFF. In nucleotides, the CDR3 is TGTGCCAGCAGCAAACTAGCGGGAGGGATGAATGAGCAGTTCTTC. The chain employs TRBV12-3 or TRBV12-4 and TRBJ2-1; TRBD2 matches 13 bases. The ends lost 6 bases at V and 7 bases at J; junction bases unmatched: 6. CDR3 length: 15 residues.

The chain is built from TRBV6-5 and TRBJ2-1, with D possibly TRBD1 on 6 matching bases. V was cut by 4 bases and J by 6 bases, with 16 bases left in between. Germline V gives CDR1 MNHEY, CDR2 SVGAGI. This CDR3 contains 15 residues. This CDR3 reads CASSLRLGASNEQFF. The DNA of the CDR3 is TGTGCCAGCAGTTTACGGCTGGGGGCGAGCAATGAGCAGTTCTTC.

In its sample, this clonotype was seen many times. V gene TRBV6-2 or TRBV6-3 combines with J gene TRBJ2-2; D is unclear. Trimming removed 6 bases at V and 7 bases at J, with 21 bases between. CDR1 is MNHEY and CDR2 is SVGEGT in the germline V gene. The CDR3 contains 16 residues. The CDR3 reads CASSRSTSLTSGELFF. CDR3 in DNA: TGTGCCAGCAGCCGTTCGACATCCCTCACCAGCGGGGAGCTGTTTTTT.

This clonotype was seen ten or more times. The V gene is TRBV28, the J gene TRBJ2-7; D gene unclear. Germline V gene data show CDR1 as MDHEN and CDR2 as SYDVKM. V lost 2 bases, J lost 2 bases, and 1 base lay in between. The CDR3 extends over 11 amino acids. The DNA for the CDR3 is TGTGCCAGCAGTTTACCCTACGAGCAGTACTTC. This sequence encodes CASSLPYEQYF. The complete variable domain, with remaining parts taken from reference TRBV28 and TRBJ2-7, reads DVKVTQSSRYLVKRTGEKVFLECVQDMDHENMFWYRQDPGLGLRLIYFSYDVKMKEKGDIPEGYSVSREKKERFSLILESASTNQTSMYLCASSLPYEQYFGPGTRLTVT.

There are many counts of this clonotype. Written as DNA, the CDR3 is TGTGCCAGCAGCCACCATTTACCCGAGAATACGCAGTATTTT. Its protein product is CASSHHLPENTQYF. V usage is TRBV7-8 and J usage is TRBJ2-3; D unclear. CDR3 size: 14 residues. Germline V gene sequence: CDR1 SGHVS, CDR2 FQNEAQ. Trimming took 5 bases from V and 7 from J, leaving 16 bases between them.

This clonotype was observed a few times. The rearrangement joins TRBV27 to TRBJ1-5, with D unclear. Between the trimmed V and J ends, which lost 2 bases and 3 bases, there was a span of 5 bases. Germline values: CDR1 MNHEY, CDR2 SMNVEV (reference sequence). The CDR3 is 13 residues long. The CDR3 coding sequence is TGTGCCAGCAGTTTAACAGACAATCAGCCCCAGCATTTT. Residues: CASSLTDNQPQHF.

This clonotype was recorded at least ten times. The chain has TRBV7-2 and TRBJ1-2; 8 bases match TRBD1. The V gene's germline CDR1 is SGHTA and CDR2 FQGNSA. With 5 bases clipped from V and 5 bases from J, the junction kept 7 bases outside the gene matches. The CDR3 consists of 14 residues. CDR3 in DNA: TGTGCCAGCAGCCCCCGGACAGGGCTATATGGCTACACCTTC. Translating it yields CASSPRTGLYGYTF.